Each of the 28 T cell receptor beta chains below was sequenced from the same sample in a study of blood T cells in healthy people across ages. The second PCR ran about 6 to 12 cycles with a sample-barcoded 5' primer and J-beta primers. Via MiXCR, TCRdb re-called the 5' RACE reads, giving one row per CDR3 protein. The sample yields roughly 800,000 distinct CDR3 sequences, more than 45% seen once. The sample taken for sequencing was blood. The receptor set was obtained from a man younger than 40 in good health.

This clonotype was observed a single time. The chain carries TRBV28 and TRBJ2-1; a possible D gene is TRBD1 (6 bases). Germline CDR1 reads MDHEN; CDR2 reads SYDVKM. This CDR3 contains 12 residues. The V end lost 10 bases, the J end lost 7 bases, and 14 bases lay between the germline ends. CDR3 sequence reads: CATGWTVNEQFF. As DNA, the CDR3 is TGTGCCACCGGTTGGACAGTTAATGAGCAGTTCTTC.

The chain recombines TRBV4-3 with TRBJ2-1; 7 nucleotides agree with TRBD1. CDR1 and CDR2 (germline): LGHNA, YSLEER. This CDR3 is 14 amino acids long. V dropped 3 bases and J dropped 8; count of bases not matched to a gene: 7. The CDR3 is CASSQDRRLYEQFF. CDR3 sequence (DNA): TGCGCCAGCAGCCAGGACAGGAGGCTGTATGAGCAGTTCTTC.

V and J are TRBV14 and TRBJ1-1, with unresolved D. The V end lost 5 bases, the J end lost 1 base, and 2 bases lay between the germline ends. The CDR3 has 11 amino acids. The germline V gene encodes CDR1 SGHDN and CDR2 FVKESK. The CDR3: CASSGNTEAFF. In DNA, the CDR3 is TGTGCCAGCAGCGGGAACACTGAAGCTTTCTTT.

This chain uses TRBV30 with TRBJ1-5; a weak D match, TRBD1 (5 bases). Per the germline V gene, CDR1 is GTSNPN and CDR2 is SVGIG (reference sequence). Between the trimmed V and J ends, which lost 2 bases and 4 bases, there was a span of 18 bases. The CDR3 totals 16 residues. The CDR3 DNA is TGTGCCTGGAGTTCTCCGGGACGGACCGAAAATCAGCCCCAGCATTTT. Protein product: CAWSSPGRTENQPQHF.

V usage is TRBV7-9 and J usage is TRBJ2-7; no clear D gene. CDR1 is SEHNR and CDR2 is FQNEAQ in the germline V gene (reference sequence). The CDR3 totals 13 residues. The V end was cut by 3 bases, the J end by 7 bases, with 13 bases between. Written as DNA, the CDR3 is TGTGCCAGCAGCTTGATGAGTGGTGATGAGCAGTACTTC. This encodes CASSLMSGDEQYF.

Here the CDR3 reads CSVVGLAGENEQYF. The DNA of the CDR3 is TGCAGCGTTGTGGGACTAGCGGGAGAGAACGAGCAGTACTTC. The rearrangement uses TRBV29-1 and TRBJ2-7, with 14 bases fitting TRBD2. CDR3 length: 14 residues. The ends lost 4 bases at V and 5 bases at J; junction bases unmatched: 4. Germline-derived CDR1 and CDR2 are SQVTM and ANQGSEA.

Comments on this clonotype: Germline is not matched at one junction end, which may reflect a read error. This chain uses TRBV7-9 with TRBJ1-1, with D tentatively TRBD1 (6 bases). The germline gives CDR1 SEHNR, CDR2 FQNEAQ (reference sequence). The CDR3 has 13 amino acids. CDR3 amino acids: CTSSSGTRYEAFF. DNA for the CDR3: TGTACCAGCAGCTCAGGGACAAGGTATGAAGCTTTCTTT. The full variable domain, its missing parts supplied by reference TRBV7-9 and TRBJ1-1, is DTGVSQNPRHKITKRGQNVTFRCDPISEHNRLYWYRQTLGQGPEFLTYFQNEAQLEKSRLLSDRFSAERPKGSFSTLEIQRTEQGDSAMYLCTSSSGTRYEAFFGQGTRLTVV.

The V gene is TRBV20-1, the J gene TRBJ2-1, with 7 bases aligning to TRBD1. The CDR3 has 12 residues. Losses at the gene ends were 6 bases for V and 7 bases for J; bases not matched to a gene: 6. Germline V gene lookup returns CDR1 DFQATT and CDR2 SNEGSKA (reference sequence). CDR3 bases: TGCAGTGCGGAAGGGGGCCGAAATGAGCAGTTCTTC. Translating gives CSAEGGRNEQFF.

The CDR3 loop reads CASSPPSGRDKFF. CDR3 sequence (DNA): TGTGCCAGCAGTCCACCTAGCGGGAGAGATAAGTTCTTC. J is TRBJ2-1 and V is TRBV6-2 or TRBV6-3; TRBD2 matches at 10 bases. Germline-derived CDR1 and CDR2 are MNHEY and SVGEGT. The CDR3 runs to 13 residues. Losses at the gene ends were 5 bases for V and 14 bases for J; bases not matched to a gene: 9.

The chain has TRBV10-3 and TRBJ2-1; possibly TRBD1 for D (6 bases). The V gene lost 7 bases and the J gene lost 2 bases, with 12 bases spanning the gap. The CDR3 totals 14 residues. From germline, CDR1 is ENHRY and CDR2 SYGVKD. The CDR3 loop reads CAITTDSTYNEQFF. For the CDR3, the DNA is TGTGCCATCACCACGGACAGTACCTACAATGAGCAGTTCTTC.

This clonotype was recorded at least ten times. The gene calls are TRBV11-2 and TRBJ2-1, with D perhaps matching TRBD2 (5 bases). Germline assignment: CDR1 SGHAT and CDR2 FQNNGV. Trimming removed 4 bases from V and 0 bases from J, with 13 bases in between. The CDR3 loop spans 16 amino acids. Here the CDR3 reads CASSSGLRSSYNEQFF. In DNA form, the CDR3 reads TGTGCCAGCAGCTCCGGACTGAGGAGCTCCTACAATGAGCAGTTCTTC.

V and J are TRBV29-1 and TRBJ2-5; D gene uncertain. Germline V CDR1 and CDR2: SQVTM, ANQGSEA. The V gene lost 4 bases and the J gene lost 11 bases, with 23 bases spanning the gap. The CDR3 covers 14 residues. The CDR3 here is CSVGDRAPADTQYF. The CDR3, as DNA: TGCAGCGTTGGGGATAGGGCCCCTGCAGACACGCAGTACTTC.

The genes are TRBV7-2 and TRBJ2-2; 10 bases are shared with TRBD2. Germline CDR1 reads SGHTA; CDR2 reads FQGNSA. After removal of 3 bases from V and 6 bases from J, the junction contained 10 bases not matched to a gene. The CDR3 has 17 amino acids. The CDR3 DNA follows: TGTGCCAGCAGCTTCGAGGTTAGGACTAGCGGTTCCGGGGAGCTGTTTTTT. It yields the protein CASSFEVRTSGSGELFF. The full variable domain, completed using reference TRBV7-2 and TRBJ2-2, is GAGVSQSPSNKVTEKGKDVELRCDPISGHTALYWYRQSLGQGLEFLIYFQGNSAPDKSGLPSDRFSAERTGGSVSTLTIQRTQQEDSAVYLCASSFEVRTSGSGELFFGEGSRLTVL.

V and J are TRBV5-1 and TRBJ2-7; TRBD1 matches 9 bases. The CDR3 covers 15 residues. Trimming took 0 bases from V and 4 from J; bases not matched to a gene: 5. The germline CDR1 and CDR2 sequences are SGHRS and YFSETQ. The CDR3 loop is CASSLEGTGSYEQYF. The CDR3 nucleotides are TGCGCCAGCAGCTTGGAAGGGACAGGGTCTTACGAGCAGTACTTC.

The genes are TRBV10-3 and TRBJ2-7; 7 nucleotides align to TRBD2. There are 17 residues in the CDR3. Germline V gene lookup returns CDR1 ENHRY and CDR2 SYGVKD. J was trimmed by 7 bases and V by 2 bases; bases with no gene match: 17. Written as DNA, the CDR3 is TGTGCCATCAGTGAGCCGTATAGCGGGCTGGACGTGGATGAGCAGTACTTC. Its protein product is CAISEPYSGLDVDEQYF.

This clonotype is a singleton in its sample. The junction and the germline gene differ at one end; a read error may be behind it. The rearrangement uses TRBV7-2 and TRBJ2-7, with TRBD1 matching 8 bases. CDR3 length: 15 amino acids. Germline loops: CDR1 SGHTA, CDR2 FQGNSA. The CDR3 coding sequence is TGTGCCAGCAGCTCCGGGACAGGTCAACCCTACGAACAGTACTTC. It specifies CASSSGTGQPYEQYF.

V and J are TRBV20-1 and TRBJ2-1; D possibly corresponds to TRBD2 (6 bases). The J call is doubtful: the DNA matches TRBJ2-7 better. CDR3 length: 14 residues. The germline V gene has CDR1 DFQATT and CDR2 SNEGSKA (reference sequence). This chain's CDR3 is CSAPPLATYNEQYF. Here the CDR3 DNA reads TGCAGTGCTCCGCCTCTAGCGACCTACAATGAGCAGTACTTC.

This chain joins TRBV20-1 and TRBJ2-7; no clear D gene. V lost 1 base and J 7 bases, leaving 11 bases between the germline ends. Germline CDR1 is DFQATT and CDR2 is SNEGSKA (reference sequence). This CDR3 is built from 12 residues. The CDR3 loop reads CSARVSTREQYF. CDR3 DNA: TGCAGTGCTAGAGTGTCTACGAGGGAGCAGTACTTC.

This chain connects TRBV9 to TRBJ2-1; D might be TRBD2 (7 bases). The CDR3 has 14 amino acids. Germline assignment: CDR1 SGDLS and CDR2 YYNGEE. V was pared by 1 base and J by 8 bases, with 13 bases between. DNA for the CDR3: TGTGCCAGCAGCGTACAGGGGACTAAGGATGAGCAGTTCTTC. As protein: CASSVQGTKDEQFF.

Notes on this clonotype: At one of its ends the junction is not consistent with the germline gene, which may arise from a read error. This sequence joins TRBV9 and TRBJ1-2; D may be TRBD1 (5 bases). This CDR3 has 18 residues. The germline gives CDR1 SGDLS, CDR2 YYNGEE. The CDR3 coding sequence is TGTGCCAGCGGCGTAGCCCCGGTGGGAGGGGTCCCTAACTATGGCTACACCTTC. Its protein is CASGVAPVGGVPNYGYTF.

This clonotype came up many times. V is TRBV20-1 and J is TRBJ1-2; D unclear. There are 9 residues in the CDR3. V shed 6 bases and J shed 4 bases, with 3 bases lying between them. Germline values: CDR1 DFQATT, CDR2 SNEGSKA (reference sequence). CDR3 sequence: CSAGYGYTF. The CDR3, as DNA: TGCAGTGCGGGCTATGGCTACACCTTC.

The chain has TRBV6-1 and TRBJ2-7; 8 bases agree with TRBD2. CDR1 is MNHNS, CDR2 SASEGT, per germline. J gave up 1 base and V 8 bases, and 13 bases lay outside the gene matches. This CDR3 has 16 residues. The CDR3, as DNA: TGTGCCAGCTCGGGGGGGATGCTATCAAGTTCCTACGAGCAGTACTTC. Protein product: CASSGGMLSSSYEQYF.

The chain is built from TRBV6-2 or TRBV6-3 and TRBJ2-4; TRBD2 might be the D (5 bases). The germline V gene encodes CDR1 MNHEY and CDR2 SVGEGT. Trimming took 5 bases from V and 8 from J, leaving 22 bases between them. The CDR3 covers 16 residues. The CDR3 DNA is TGTGCCAGCAGTGATCCGATAGGCAGTTCCGGGGACATTCAGTACTTC. Protein: CASSDPIGSSGDIQYF.

The J gene is TRBJ2-7, the V gene TRBV20-1; TRBD1 or TRBD2 may be the D gene (7 bases each). The CDR3 runs to 14 residues. Deletions cut 5 bases from V and 2 bases from J, with 16 bases between. The V gene's germline CDR1 is DFQATT and CDR2 SNEGSKA (reference sequence). This chain's CDR3 is CSAQTGDYPYEQYF. The CDR3 nucleotides read TGCAGTGCTCAAACAGGGGACTACCCCTACGAGCAGTACTTC.

Only one count was recorded for this clonotype. The V call is TRBV4-3, the J call TRBJ1-2, with D unclear. CDR3 size: 15 residues. V was shortened by 1 base and J by 6 bases, with 15 bases between the two germline ends. Per germline, CDR1 LGHNA and CDR2 YSLEER. The CDR3 region has the DNA TGCGCCAGCAGCCAAGGTGGCAGGTCACTCGATGGCTACACCTTC. It specifies CASSQGGRSLDGYTF.

V usage is TRBV6-5 and J usage is TRBJ2-5; TRBD2 might be the D (5 bases). The J call may not be correct, given that the DNA end is closer to TRBJ2-7. CDR3 size: 15 residues. Per the germline V gene, CDR1 is MNHEY and CDR2 is SVGAGI. CDR3 sequence reads: CASSYGRTGTYEQYF. The CDR3 region has the DNA TGTGCCAGCAGTTACGGCCGGACGGGGACCTACGAGCAGTACTTC.

This clonotype was detected a few times. V usage is TRBV6-4 and J usage is TRBJ2-1; D is perhaps TRBD2 (7 bases). Per germline, CDR1 MRHNA and CDR2 SNTAGT. The CDR3 has 13 residues. With 5 bases removed from V and 9 bases from J, the gap between germline ends came to 14 bases. CDR3 sequence reads: CASSTGLGGEQFF. CDR3 DNA sequence: TGTGCCAGCAGTACTGGACTAGGGGGTGAGCAGTTCTTC.

This clonotype was observed a handful of times. This sequence joins TRBV20-1 and TRBJ1-2, with TRBD1 identical over 9 bases. Trimming removed 6 bases from V and 6 bases from J; junction bases left unmatched: 8. The CDR3 runs 13 residues. The germline V gene has CDR1 DFQATT and CDR2 SNEGSKA (reference sequence). CDR3 sequence (DNA): TGCAGTGCGATGGGGGACAGGGACAATGGCTACACCTTC. Translation: CSAMGDRDNGYTF.